Listed here are 5 T cell receptor beta chains from one sample, sequenced in a study of T-cell reconstitution after alpha-beta-depleted transplantation in children. A library of TCRbeta sequences, prepared with unique molecular identifiers, was generated. TCRdb re-derived calls from the PCR reads in MiXCR, one entry per CDR3 protein. The sample holds 250,000 to 400,000 distinct CDR3 sequences; approximately 23% are singletons and the top ten take around 9.9%. Source: PBMCs, mostly from graft donor cells, taken 180 days after TCRalphabeta/CD19-depleted stem cell transplant. All receptors derive from a male patient younger than 18 who had a stem cell transplant for acute lymphoblastic leukemia, so the T cells may come from the graft donor.

The chain is built from TRBV5-5 and TRBJ1-3; possibly TRBD1 for D (5 bases). Germline values: CDR1 SGHKS, CDR2 YYEKEE (reference sequence). The V gene lost 5 bases and the J gene lost 1 base, with 13 bases spanning the gap. The CDR3 runs to 15 residues. The chain's CDR3 is CASRWGFPSGNTIYF. The CDR3 DNA follows: TGTGCCAGCAGGTGGGGGTTTCCTTCTGGAAACACCATATATTTT.

The chain employs TRBV12-3 or TRBV12-4 and TRBJ2-1, with D perhaps TRBD1 or TRBD2 (5 bases each). The CDR3 is made up of 15 amino acids. Trimming took 6 bases from V and 1 from J, leaving 13 bases between them. The CDR3 loop is CASRGGGRSYNEQFF. In DNA form, the CDR3 reads TGTGCCAGCAGGGGTGGGGGTAGGTCCTACAATGAGCAGTTCTTC.

On this clonotype: Relative to the germline gene, one junction end is altered; a read error may explain this. The V and J genes are TRBV24-1 and TRBJ2-2; no firm D call. Per germline, CDR1 KGHDR and CDR2 SFDVKD. This CDR3 has 12 residues. This chain's CDR3 is CATRESTGELFF. CDR3 coding DNA: TGTGCCACCCGTGAGAGTACCGGGGAGCTGTTTTTT.

This clonotype was observed at least ten times. V is TRBV29-1 and J is TRBJ1-1, with D maybe TRBD1 (5 bases). Trimming shortened V by 1 base and J by 13 bases, and 22 bases separated the two germline ends. Germline-derived CDR1 and CDR2 are SQVTM and ANQGSEA. The CDR3 runs 14 residues. In DNA form, the CDR3 reads TGCAGCGTTGAAGGGGGCAGGGACCCCTTGAGTGGTTTCTTT. Amino acid sequence: CSVEGGRDPLSGFF. Drawing the rest from reference TRBV29-1 and TRBJ1-1, the complete variable domain is SAVISQKPSRDICQRGTSLTIQCQVDSQVTMMFWYRQQPGQSLTLIATANQGSEATYESGFVIDKFPISRPNLTFSTLTVSNMSPEDSSIYLCSVEGGRDPLSGFFGQGTRLTVV.

This clonotype was recorded many times. The chain carries TRBV5-1 and TRBJ2-7; 9 bases are a match to TRBD1. With 3 bases clipped from V and 5 bases from J, the junction kept 9 bases outside the gene matches. The V gene's germline CDR1 is SGHRS and CDR2 YFSETQ. This CDR3 has 15 residues. The CDR3 sequence: CASSSTRDRVDEQYF. The CDR3 DNA reads TGCGCCAGCAGCTCAACCCGGGACAGGGTGGACGAGCAGTACTTC.